The 14 T cell receptor beta chains in this list originate from one sample, sequenced in a study of blood T cell repertoires in COVID-19. Here immunoSEQ multiplex PCR was the method, and the copy in TCRdb shows in-frame clones only, minus some. The sample records about 170,000 clones, 70% to 80% being singletons. Material: PBMCs or T cells enriched from blood (not recorded which). The origin of the receptors is a woman in her sixties or seventies in a cohort exposed to, infected with or recovered from COVID-19 (not recorded which).

V usage is TRBV7-8 and J usage is TRBJ1-3, with D uncertain. Trimming left V 5 bases short and J 7 bases short, with 18 bases between. The CDR3 spans 15 residues. CDR1 is SGHVS, CDR2 FQNEAQ, per germline. CDR3 amino acids: CASSRGLPGQNTIYF. The CDR3 DNA sequence: TGTGCCAGCAGCCGCGGACTTCCTGGGCAGAACACCATATATTTT.

To note about this clone: This CDR3 is also generated by other DNA sequences in the sample. CDR3 in DNA: TGTGCCAGCAGTCCGCGAGGGGAGACCCAGTACTTC. Translation: CASSPRGETQYF. The chain is built from TRBV12-3 or TRBV12-4 and TRBJ2-5, with TRBD2 as a possible D gene (5 bases). V gave up 5 bases and J gave up 5 bases, with 9 bases separating them. This CDR3 region has 12 residues.

This clone showed up just once. J is TRBJ1-1 and V is TRBV25-1; D unclear. Germline values: CDR1 MGHDK, CDR2 SYGVNS. The CDR3 covers 12 residues. V lost 4 bases and J 4 bases, leaving 7 bases between the germline ends. The CDR3 coding sequence is TGTGCCAGCAGTGTCCGGGGCACTGAAGCTTTCTTT. This translates into CASSVRGTEAFF.

The chain is built from TRBV19 and TRBJ2-6; no clear D gene. CDR1 LNHDA and CDR2 SQIVND come from the germline V gene (reference sequence). The CDR3 runs to 14 residues. V lost 5 bases to trimming and J lost 4 bases, with 9 bases between them. The CDR3 protein is CASSLGSGANVLTF. CDR3 DNA: TGTGCCAGTAGTCTCGGGTCAGGGGCCAACGTCCTGACTTTC.

The V gene is TRBV5-6, the J gene TRBJ1-2, with 9 bases that match TRBD1. CDR3 length: 15 amino acids. Germline CDR1 reads SGHDT; CDR2 reads YYEEEE. V was pared by 6 bases and J by 3 bases, with 9 bases of the junction left unmatched. As DNA, the CDR3 is TGTGCCAGCAACTCACAACAGGGGGCCTACTATGGCTACACCTTC. Amino acids: CASNSQQGAYYGYTF.

The chain combines TRBV5-1 with TRBJ2-1, with a tentative D call TRBD1 (7 bases). V lost 3 bases and J 9 bases, leaving 13 bases between the germline ends. The germline V gene encodes CDR1 SGHRS and CDR2 YFSETQ. CDR3 length: 13 amino acids. Here the CDR3 DNA reads TGCGCCAGCAGCTCCCCAGGGGGAGGTGAGCAGTTCTTC. It is translated as CASSSPGGGEQFF.

The V gene is TRBV10-3, the J gene TRBJ2-7, with a weak D call TRBD1 (5 bases). V dropped 2 bases and J dropped 4 bases, with 6 bases sitting between them. Germline loops: CDR1 ENHRY, CDR2 SYGVKD. The CDR3 has 12 residues. The CDR3 bases are TGTGCCATCAGTGAGAAGGGGTACGAGCAGTACTTC. As protein: CAISEKGYEQYF.

The chain is built from TRBV7-2 and TRBJ1-4; the D is unclear. CDR3 length equals 14 residues. The germline V gene encodes CDR1 SGHTA and CDR2 FQGNSA. Trimming stripped 2 bases from V and 4 bases from J, with 8 bases between. The CDR3 region has the DNA TGTGCCAGCAGCTTAAGGCGGCTTAATGAAAAACTGTTTTTT. It is translated as CASSLRRLNEKLFF.

The rearrangement uses TRBV4-2 and TRBJ1-5, with 9 bases matching TRBD1. V shed 0 bases, J shed 7 bases, and the junction held 7 bases outside the gene matches. This CDR3 has 16 amino acids. Germline loops: CDR1 LGHNA, CDR2 YNFKEQ. The CDR3 region has the DNA TGTGCCAGCAGCCAAGAACAGGGGGCGCTAGGGCAGCCCCAGCATTTT. This translates into CASSQEQGALGQPQHF.

The genes are TRBV19 and TRBJ2-7; TRBD2 matches at 9 bases. Trimming cost V 5 bases and J 9 bases; bases outside gene matches: 11. The germline gives CDR1 LNHDA, CDR2 SQIVND (reference sequence). CDR3 length: 14 amino acids. CDR3 region: CASSPGLAGPGQYF. The CDR3 coding sequence is TGTGCCAGTAGTCCGGGACTAGCAGGACCAGGGCAGTACTTC.

The J gene is TRBJ1-5, the V gene TRBV6-5, with D possibly TRBD1 on 6 matching bases. The CDR3 runs 14 residues. Germline V gene sequence: CDR1 MNHEY, CDR2 SVGAGI. V lost 2 bases and J 4 bases, leaving 9 bases between the germline ends. The CDR3 spells CASSYGTRNQPQHF. The CDR3 region has the DNA TGTGCCAGCAGTTACGGGACAAGGAATCAGCCCCAGCATTTT.

This clone was counted a single time. The genes are TRBV11-2 and TRBJ1-5; 9 bases line up with TRBD1. The germline V gene encodes CDR1 SGHAT and CDR2 FQNNGV. This CDR3 has 15 amino acids. V gave up 3 bases and J gave up 3 bases; unmatched junction bases: 3. The CDR3 bases are TGTGCCAGCAGCTTCGGGACAGGGAACAATCAGCCCCAGCATTTT. Translating it yields CASSFGTGNNQPQHF.

The J gene is TRBJ1-5, the V gene TRBV21-1. TRBV21-1 is labeled a pseudogene. CDR3 length: 20 amino acids. CDR3 nucleotide sequence: TGTGCCAGCAGCAAAGCTTCCCGGGGGGCGCGCACCCGACACAATCAGCCCCAGCATTTT. Its translation: CASSKASRGARTRHNQPQHF.

This clone was seen more than once but under ten times. This sequence joins TRBV7-2 and TRBJ2-1; D might be TRBD2 (6 bases). Between the trimmed V and J ends, which lost 2 bases and 6 bases, there was a span of 17 bases. This CDR3 spans 16 amino acids. The germline V gene has CDR1 SGHTA and CDR2 FQGNSA. Written as DNA, the CDR3 is TGTGCCAGCAGCTTAATAACGACGGGGGAGCTCAATGAGCAGTTCTTC. Encoded protein: CASSLITTGELNEQFF. Together with reference TRBV7-2 and TRBJ2-1, the CDR3 gives the full variable domain: GAGVSQSPSNKVTEKGKDVELRCDPISGHTALYWYRQSLGQGLEFLIYFQGNSAPDKSGLPSDRFSAERTGGSVSTLTIQRTQQEDSAVYLCASSLITTGELNEQFFGPGTRLTVL.